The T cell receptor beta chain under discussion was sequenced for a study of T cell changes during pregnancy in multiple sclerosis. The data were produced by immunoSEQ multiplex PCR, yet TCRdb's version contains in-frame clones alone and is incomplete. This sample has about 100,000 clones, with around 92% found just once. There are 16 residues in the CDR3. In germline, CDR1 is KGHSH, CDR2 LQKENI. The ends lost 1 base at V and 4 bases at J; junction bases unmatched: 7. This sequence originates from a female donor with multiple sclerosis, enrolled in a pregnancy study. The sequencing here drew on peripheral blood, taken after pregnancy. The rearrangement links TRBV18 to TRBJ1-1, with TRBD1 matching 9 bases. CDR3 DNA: TGTGCCAGCTCACCACGTTCCACAGGGGGCCCCACTGAAGCTTTCTTT. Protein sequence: CASSPRSTGGPTEAFF.